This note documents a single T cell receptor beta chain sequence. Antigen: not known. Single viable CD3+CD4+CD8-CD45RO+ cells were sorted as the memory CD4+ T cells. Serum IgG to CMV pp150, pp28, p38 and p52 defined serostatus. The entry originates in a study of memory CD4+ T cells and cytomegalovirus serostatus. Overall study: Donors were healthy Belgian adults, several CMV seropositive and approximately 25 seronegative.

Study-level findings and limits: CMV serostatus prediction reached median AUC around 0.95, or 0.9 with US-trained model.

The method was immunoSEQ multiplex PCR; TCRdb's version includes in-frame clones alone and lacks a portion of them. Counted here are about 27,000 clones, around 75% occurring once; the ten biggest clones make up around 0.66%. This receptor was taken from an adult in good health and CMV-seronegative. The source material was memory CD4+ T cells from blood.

Here the CDR3 reads CASALGTVMNTEAFF. The CDR3 DNA reads as TGCGCCAGCGCCTTAGGGACAGTCATGAACACTGAAGCTTTCTTT. The V call is TRBV10-2, the J call TRBJ1-1; 7 bases align to TRBD1. This CDR3 is 15 amino acids long. Germline trimming cut 8 bases from V and 0 bases from J; bases unmatched to any gene: 9. Germline V lookup: CDR1 WSHSY, CDR2 SAAADI.